These 23 T cell receptor beta chains share one sample of origin, sequenced in a study of vaccination effects on CD4 cells after COVID-19. Clones were sequenced by immunoSEQ multiplex PCR, and TCRdb holds only the in-frame ones, with some missing. Altogether 70,000 or so clones are present, more than 70% being singletons, with the ten largest covering roughly 2%. Investigators separated out CD4+ T cells once about 10 days of culture had passed. The antigens of these receptors remain unknown. Here the sequenced sample was CD4+ T cells from PBMCs cultured without peptide, taken before COVID-19 vaccination. The receptors stem from a human donor who received a COVID-19 vaccine.

The chain employs TRBV6-6 and TRBJ1-3; possible D gene TRBD1, 5 bases. V was shortened by 2 bases and J by 2 bases, with 10 bases between the two germline ends. CDR3 length equals 15 residues. CDR1 is MNHNY, CDR2 SVGAGI, per germline (reference sequence). The CDR3: CASSYGGVTGNTIYF. The CDR3 DNA follows: TGTGCCAGCAGTTACGGAGGGGTCACTGGAAACACCATATATTTT.

This rearrangement joins TRBV5-1 to TRBJ2-3; TRBD1 matches at 7 bases. CDR3 size: 13 residues. The germline gives CDR1 SGHRS, CDR2 YFSETQ. V lost 2 bases to trimming and J lost 4 bases; unmatched junction nucleotides: 1. The DNA for the CDR3 is TGCGCCAGCAGCTTACAGGGGTCAGATACGCAGTATTTT. Its protein product is CASSLQGSDTQYF.

V and J are TRBV19 and TRBJ1-1; D perhaps matches TRBD1 (5 bases). Germline CDR1 and CDR2: LNHDA and SQIVND (reference sequence). The CDR3 has 15 amino acids. With 10 bases removed from V and 0 bases from J, the gap between germline ends came to 18 bases. CDR3 in amino acids: CATHQSGGVNTEAFF. DNA for the CDR3: TGTGCCACCCATCAATCCGGGGGGGTGAACACTGAAGCTTTCTTT. Drawing the rest from reference TRBV19 and TRBJ1-1, the complete variable domain is DGGITQSPKYLFRKEGQNVTLSCEQNLNHDAMYWYRQDPGQGLRLIYYSQIVNDFQKGDIAEGYSVSREKKESFPLTVTSAQKNPTAFYLCATHQSGGVNTEAFFGQGTRLTVV.

This sequence joins TRBV6-2 or TRBV6-3 and TRBJ2-7; tentatively, D is TRBD2 (6 bases). The CDR3 consists of 13 residues. Trimming left V 6 bases short and J 6 bases short, with 15 bases between. The germline V gene has CDR1 MNHEY and CDR2 SVGEGT. The CDR3 region has the DNA TGTGCCAGCAGCCCTCCGGGGAGGAGCGAGCAGTACGTC. Translated, it gives CASSPPGRSEQYV.

This clone was recorded once. The rearrangement joins TRBV28 to TRBJ2-3; D is unresolved. From germline, CDR1 is MDHEN and CDR2 SYDVKM. The CDR3 length is 14 residues. V was cut by 6 bases and J by 4 bases, with 14 bases left in between. This CDR3 reads CASSASLAADTQYF. The DNA for the CDR3 is TGTGCCAGCAGCGCGAGTCTCGCGGCAGATACGCAGTATTTT. Full variable domain (remainder filled in from reference TRBV28 and TRBJ2-3): DVKVTQSSRYLVKRTGEKVFLECVQDMDHENMFWYRQDPGLGLRLIYFSYDVKMKEKGDIPEGYSVSREKKERFSLILESASTNQTSMYLCASSASLAADTQYFGPGTRLTVL.

The genes are TRBV4-2 and TRBJ2-4; D may be TRBD2 (6 bases). Trimming took off 0 bases at V and 3 bases at J, with 12 bases between the two ends. This CDR3 is built from 16 residues. Germline V lookup: CDR1 LGHNA, CDR2 YNFKEQ. CDR3 sequence reads: CASSQDRAGIKNIQYF. The CDR3 bases are TGTGCCAGCAGCCAAGACCGTGCGGGAATCAAAAACATTCAGTACTTC.

There are a few counts of this clone. The rearrangement links TRBV4-2 to TRBJ1-2; 7 bases are a match to TRBD1. This CDR3 spans 14 amino acids. Trimming took 2 bases from V and 4 from J; bases not matched to a gene: 4. The V gene's germline CDR1 is LGHNA and CDR2 YNFKEQ. The CDR3 is CASSQSGTVYGYTF. The CDR3 bases are TGTGCCAGCAGCCAATCCGGGACAGTCTATGGCTACACCTTC.

This clone was picked up a small number of times. This sequence joins TRBV5-4 and TRBJ2-2, with 11 bases fitting TRBD2. V gave up 4 bases and J gave up 4 bases; unmatched junction bases: 6. Per germline, CDR1 SGHNT and CDR2 YYREEE (reference sequence). The CDR3 consists of 16 residues. The CDR3 nucleotides read TGTGCCAGCAGCATCAGACTAGCGGGGAGCACCGGGGAGCTGTTTTTT. Translated: CASSIRLAGSTGELFF.

The J gene is TRBJ2-1, the V gene TRBV12-3 or TRBV12-4, with D hard to call. The CDR3 covers 11 residues. Trimming stripped 6 bases from V and 7 bases from J, with 7 bases between. The CDR3: CASRLRNEQFF. The CDR3 DNA sequence: TGTGCCAGCAGATTAAGAAATGAGCAGTTCTTC.

The chain joins TRBV5-1 to TRBJ1-2; TRBD1 is a possible D gene (6 bases). The V end was cut by 0 bases, the J end by 6 bases, with 15 bases between. The germline CDR1 and CDR2 sequences are SGHRS and YFSETQ. The length of the CDR3 is 15 residues. DNA for the CDR3: TGCGCCAGCAGCTTGGCCACAGGGTCGACGAATGGCTACACCTTC. This encodes CASSLATGSTNGYTF.

The J gene is TRBJ2-3, the V gene TRBV29-1; 10 bases match TRBD2. The CDR3 spans 12 residues. The ends lost 6 bases at V and 4 bases at J; junction bases unmatched: 1. Germline V lookup: CDR1 SQVTM, CDR2 ANQGSEA. The chain's CDR3 is CSVTSGSDTQYF. CDR3 coding DNA: TGCAGCGTGACTAGCGGGTCAGATACGCAGTATTTT.

There are a few counts of this clone. The V gene is TRBV5-1, the J gene TRBJ2-2, with 10 bases that match TRBD2. With V trimmed by 3 bases and J by 0 bases, 8 bases remained unmatched. The CDR3 contains 18 residues. From germline, CDR1 is SGHRS and CDR2 YFSETQ. CDR3 sequence reads: CASSSILSGGSNTGELFF. The CDR3, as DNA: TGCGCCAGCAGCTCGATACTTAGCGGGGGGTCGAACACCGGGGAGCTGTTTTTT.

V gene TRBV6-5 combines with J gene TRBJ2-5, with 8 bases identical to TRBD2. V gave up 0 bases and J gave up 1 base; unmatched junction bases: 4. There are 16 residues in the CDR3. Germline V gene sequence: CDR1 MNHEY, CDR2 SVGAGI. The CDR3 DNA reads TGTGCCAGCAGTTACTCCTTAGCGGGGTCCCAAGAGACCCAGTACTTC. It codes for CASSYSLAGSQETQYF.

The gene calls are TRBV30 and TRBJ2-1, with TRBD2 matching over 16 bases. After removal of 6 bases from V and 8 bases from J, the junction contained 10 bases not matched to a gene. The germline V gene encodes CDR1 GTSNPN and CDR2 SVGIG (reference sequence). The CDR3 runs to 16 residues. CDR3 DNA sequence: TGTGCCTGCACCGGGACTAGCGGGGGGGCCAGGGATGAGCAGTTCTTC. Translating it yields CACTGTSGGARDEQFF.

The genes are TRBV6-1 and TRBJ2-7; possibly TRBD1 or TRBD2 for D (5 bases each). V was cut by 1 base and J by 8 bases, with 18 bases left in between. This CDR3 is 15 amino acids long. The germline CDR1 and CDR2 sequences are MNHNS and SASEGT. CDR3 bases: TGTGCCAGCAGTGAAGGACCCGGGACCCCCGATAAGCAGTACGTC. This gives the protein CASSEGPGTPDKQYV.

The chain couples TRBV30 to TRBJ1-1; D possibly corresponds to TRBD1 (5 bases). Germline V gene sequence: CDR1 GTSNPN, CDR2 SVGIG (reference sequence). This CDR3 is 12 amino acids long. Trimming removed 3 bases from V and 10 bases from J, with 15 bases in between. The CDR3, as DNA: TGTGCCTGGAGCCACAGGACGGAGCCAGCTTTCTTT. Its translation is CAWSHRTEPAFF.

This chain links TRBV3-1 (or the pseudogene TRBV3-2) with TRBJ2-3, with TRBD2 matching 7 bases. The V segment lost 2 bases and the J segment 4 bases; nucleotides outside the gene matches: 12. Germline V gene data show CDR1 as LGHDT and CDR2 as YNNKEL (reference sequence). The CDR3 has 17 residues. The CDR3 sequence is CASSQLLAERLADTQYF. The CDR3 coding sequence is TGTGCCAGCAGCCAACTGCTAGCGGAACGTCTCGCAGATACGCAGTATTTT.

The chain uses TRBV7-3 and TRBJ2-1; TRBD2 aligns across 9 bases. The J segment lost 4 bases and the V segment lost 2 bases, leaving 6 bases of the junction unmatched. Per the germline V gene, CDR1 is SGHTA and CDR2 is FQGTGA. The CDR3 has 16 residues. The CDR3 region has the DNA TGTGCCAGCAGCTTATTGGGCGGGGGGGTATACAATGAGCAGTTCTTC. Translation: CASSLLGGGVYNEQFF.

This clone was found a few times. The chain combines TRBV7-3 with TRBJ2-2, with D possibly matching TRBD1 (5 bases). The germline V gene has CDR1 SGHTA and CDR2 FQGTGA. Trimming left V 5 bases short and J 4 bases short, with 14 bases between. The length of the CDR3 is 15 residues. The CDR3 protein is CASSPTPGSTGELFF. The CDR3 DNA is TGTGCCAGCAGCCCTACCCCAGGGTCCACCGGGGAGCTGTTTTTT.

V usage is TRBV5-1 and J usage is TRBJ2-2; no definite D call. CDR1 is SGHRS, CDR2 YFSETQ, per germline. V dropped 0 bases and J dropped 5 bases, with 11 bases sitting between them. CDR3 length: 15 residues. In DNA, the CDR3 is TGCGCCAGCAGCTTGGACGGCAGCTTTACCGGGGAGCTGTTTTTT. It encodes CASSLDGSFTGELFF.

V usage is TRBV28 and J usage is TRBJ2-7, with 9 bases aligning to TRBD2. Germline CDR1 MDHEN, CDR2 SYDVKM. CDR3 length: 17 amino acids. The J segment lost 0 bases and the V segment lost 4 bases, leaving 10 bases of the junction unmatched. In DNA form, the CDR3 reads TGTGCCAGCAGTTCCTCTCGGGGTAGCGGGAGCTCCTACGAGCAGTACGTC. As protein: CASSSSRGSGSSYEQYV.

The chain couples TRBV5-1 to TRBJ2-6; D perhaps matches TRBD2 (6 bases). CDR1 and CDR2 from the germline V gene are SGHRS and YFSETQ. CDR3 size: 17 residues. V was cut by 4 bases and J by 0 bases, with 14 bases left in between. The CDR3 coding sequence is TGCGCCAGCAGCCGGGGGACGGTTACCTCTGGGGCCAACGTCCTGACTTTC. As protein: CASSRGTVTSGANVLTF.

V is TRBV25-1 and J is TRBJ1-1; D might be TRBD1 (5 bases). From germline, CDR1 is MGHDK and CDR2 SYGVNS. Trimming cost V 7 bases and J 5 bases, with 17 bases left between them. CDR3 size: 14 residues. The CDR3 loop reads CASNPAGGGTEAFF. CDR3 in DNA: TGTGCCAGCAATCCTGCTGGGGGGGGTACTGAAGCTTTCTTT.